This entry is about one T cell receptor beta chain. Its antigen is currently unknown. Primers: 60 Vbeta forward and 13 Jbeta reverse. The repertoire was sequenced with immunoSEQ multiplex PCR; TCRdb's copy has only in-frame clones and lacks some. The profile covers approximately 78,000 clones, with over 50% appearing a single time and about a fifth taken by the ten largest. The data were taken from a study of cytomegalovirus exposure and HLA in healthy donors. Notes on the study in general: The later analysis indicated that the majority of CMV-associated TCR beta chains appeared HLA-restricted. What a later analysis showed was that several of the most significant clusters appeared linked to common viral pathogens. Per a later analysis, about 17,000 TCR beta sequences showed association with HLA alleles at 0.05 false discovery rate.

Germline CDR1 is MNHEY and CDR2 is SMNVEV (reference sequence). V lost 5 bases to trimming and J lost 7 bases, with 11 bases between them. CDR3 size: 13 residues. The chain joins TRBV27 to TRBJ1-4; possible D gene TRBD1, 6 bases. The origin of this receptor is a man between 35 and 55 years old in good health and CMV-seropositive. The source material was PBMCs. The CDR3 nucleotides are TGTGCCAGCAGTACCACAGGGTCTGAAAAACTGTTTTTT. Protein sequence: CASSTTGSEKLFF. The full variable domain, with the rest looked up from reference TRBV27 and TRBJ1-4, is EAQVTQNPRYLITVTGKKLTVTCSQNMNHEYMSWYRQDPGLGLRQIYYSMNVEVTDKGDVPEGYKVSRKEKRNFPLILESPSPNQTSLYFCASSTTGSEKLFFGSGTQLSVL.